What follows are 7 T cell receptor beta chains derived from one specimen sequenced in a study of cytomegalovirus exposure and HLA in healthy donors. Some clones are missing from TCRdb's copy, which holds only in-frame ones; the method was immunoSEQ multiplex PCR. The top ten clones hold 5.5% to 6.5% of a sample with fewer than 250,000 clones, less than 90% of them seen once. The sample was PBMCs. These receptor sequences come from a young woman in good health and CMV-seronegative.

The chain has TRBV29-1 and TRBJ2-3; D not certain. There are 13 residues in the CDR3. Trimming took 5 bases from V and 4 from J, leaving 13 bases between them. Germline V CDR1 and CDR2: SQVTM, ANQGSEA. The CDR3 region has the DNA TGCAGCGTTCCTAAGGGATCTGCAGATACGCAGTATTTT. Translation: CSVPKGSADTQYF.

V usage is TRBV2 and J usage is TRBJ2-7; D is tentatively TRBD1 or TRBD2 (6 bases each). Trimming took off 7 bases at V and 0 bases at J, with 16 bases between the two ends. Germline V gene data show CDR1 as SNHLY and CDR2 as FYNNEI. CDR3 length equals 15 residues. Written as DNA, the CDR3 is TGTGCCAGCAACACGAGGAGGGACAACTCCTACGAGCAGTACTTC. It translates to CASNTRRDNSYEQYF.

This rearrangement joins TRBV19 to TRBJ2-2; 12 bases align to TRBD2. This CDR3 region has 16 residues. Trimming at V came to 5 bases and at J to 2 bases, leaving 3 bases not matched to a gene. Germline V lookup: CDR1 LNHDA, CDR2 SQIVND (reference sequence). The CDR3 loop is CASSPSGRGNTGELFF. The DNA of the CDR3 is TGTGCCAGTAGTCCTAGCGGGAGGGGTAACACCGGGGAGCTGTTTTTT. Looking up the rest from reference TRBV19 and TRBJ2-2 gives the full variable domain: DGGITQSPKYLFRKEGQNVTLSCEQNLNHDAMYWYRQDPGQGLRLIYYSQIVNDFQKGDIAEGYSVSREKKESFPLTVTSAQKNPTAFYLCASSPSGRGNTGELFFGEGSRLTVL.

This clone has more than one count but fewer than ten. The chain employs TRBV6-1 and TRBJ2-1; 10 nucleotides agree with TRBD2. This CDR3 is 16 amino acids long. Germline V lookup: CDR1 MNHNS, CDR2 SASEGT. V dropped 3 bases and J dropped 3; count of bases not matched to a gene: 5. DNA for the CDR3: TGTGCCAGCAGTGAGTCAGCGGGGGGGGACTACAATGAGCAGTTCTTC. As protein: CASSESAGGDYNEQFF.

The chain combines TRBV19 with TRBJ2-1, with D tentatively TRBD1 (7 bases). CDR1 is LNHDA and CDR2 is SQIVND in the germline V gene (reference sequence). This CDR3 is 15 amino acids long. V gave up 5 bases and J gave up 0 bases, with 11 bases separating them. DNA of the CDR3: TGTGCCAGTAGTCCCCAGGGGGGCTCCTACAATGAGCAGTTCTTC. Translating gives CASSPQGGSYNEQFF.

This sequence joins TRBV7-3 and TRBJ2-5, with a tentative D call TRBD1 (6 bases). Germline V gene lookup returns CDR1 SGHTA and CDR2 FQGTGA. The CDR3 runs 13 residues. The V end was cut by 3 bases, the J end by 4 bases, with 9 bases between. Here the CDR3 reads CASSLDRIETQYF. The CDR3 DNA follows: TGTGCCAGCAGCTTGGACAGAATAGAGACCCAGTACTTC.

This clone was detected a few times. The rearrangement links TRBV6-1 to TRBJ2-3; D ambiguous. CDR3 length equals 13 residues. Trimming pared 2 bases from V and 1 base from J, leaving 4 bases between. Germline-derived CDR1 and CDR2 are MNHNS and SASEGT. The CDR3 DNA reads TGTGCCAGCAGTGAAATCGGCACAGATACGCAGTATTTT. As protein: CASSEIGTDTQYF.